This entry lists 17 T cell receptor beta chains sequenced from one sample in a study of T cell changes during pregnancy in multiple sclerosis (dated by TCRdb to between 2018 and 2020). The method behind the library was the immunoSEQ multiplex PCR assay. TCRdb stores this immuneACCESS table with in-frame sequences only. Part of the clones is absent; in the studies checked, under half of the shortfall reflects unresolved V genes, and no reason is known for the rest. The sample table shows about 73,000 clones, and roughly 88% are seen once. 9.5% of the sample is held by the ten biggest clonotypes. The starting material was peripheral blood, obtained after pregnancy. Receptor source: a female donor in good health, enrolled as a control in a pregnancy study.

This chain joins TRBV7-2 and TRBJ1-6; a weak D match, TRBD1 (5 bases). The germline V gene encodes CDR1 SGHTA and CDR2 FQGNSA. There are 16 residues in the CDR3. Trimming removed 1 base at V and 9 bases at J, with 16 bases between. Here the CDR3 reads CASSLEPSQGGSPLHF. CDR3 coding DNA: TGTGCCAGCAGCTTAGAACCGAGCCAGGGAGGTTCACCCCTCCACTTT.

The rearrangement joins TRBV5-4 to TRBJ2-6, with 9 bases identical to TRBD1. V was pared by 3 bases and J by 4 bases, with 8 bases of the junction left unmatched. Germline V CDR1 and CDR2: SGHNT, YYREEE (reference sequence). The CDR3 is 17 residues long. Written as DNA, the CDR3 is TGTGCCAGCAGCTCCCCGGGACAGGGTGCGGGGGCCAACGTCCTGACTTTC. Residues: CASSSPGQGAGANVLTF. The variable domain in full, completed from reference TRBV5-4 and TRBJ2-6, reads ETGVTQSPTHLIKTRGQQVTLRCSSQSGHNTVSWYQQALGQGPQFIFQYYREEENGRGNFPPRFSGLQFPNYSSELNVNALELDDSALYLCASSSPGQGAGANVLTFGAGSRLTVL.

This chain uses TRBV6-5 with TRBJ1-2; TRBD1 matches 7 bases. The germline gives CDR1 MNHEY, CDR2 SVGAGI. The CDR3 covers 16 residues. Unmatched junction bases numbered 9, after V lost 1 base and J lost 4 bases. The CDR3 reads CASSYFNTGAAYGYTF. The CDR3 DNA reads TGTGCCAGCAGTTACTTCAATACAGGGGCGGCCTATGGCTACACCTTC.

This clone was counted a few times. The chain carries TRBV30 and TRBJ1-1; D may be TRBD1 (5 bases). The ends were cut back, 0 bases at V and 4 bases at J, with 15 bases in the middle. The CDR3 is 15 residues long. CDR1 and CDR2 (germline): GTSNPN, SVGIG (reference sequence). CDR3 protein: CAWSVLGRVSTEAFF. The DNA for the CDR3 is TGTGCCTGGAGTGTACTTGGCAGGGTGAGCACTGAAGCTTTCTTT.

J is TRBJ1-1 and V is TRBV27, with D perhaps matching TRBD1 (6 bases). The CDR3 runs to 12 residues. V was cut by 3 bases and J by 7 bases, with 9 bases left in between. The germline gives CDR1 MNHEY, CDR2 SMNVEV (reference sequence). The CDR3 is CASSFGRGEAFF. CDR3 DNA sequence: TGTGCCAGCAGTTTTGGCAGGGGTGAAGCTTTCTTT.

The genes are TRBV19 and TRBJ1-2; tentatively, D is TRBD1 (5 bases). The V and J ends lost 3 bases and 6 bases respectively, with 14 bases between them. The CDR3 runs to 14 residues. Per germline, CDR1 LNHDA and CDR2 SQIVND (reference sequence). The CDR3 DNA reads as TGTGCCAGTAGTATGTGGGGCACAAGGAATGGCTACACCTTC. Translating gives CASSMWGTRNGYTF.

This clone appeared a few times. The J gene is TRBJ1-5, the V gene TRBV7-6; 8 nucleotides line up with TRBD1. Per the germline V gene, CDR1 is SGHVS and CDR2 is FNYEAQ. Trimming removed 0 bases from V and 1 base from J; junction bases left unmatched: 5. The CDR3 totals 17 residues. This CDR3 is CASSLAATGGSNQPQHF. The CDR3 DNA is TGTGCCAGCAGCTTAGCGGCTACAGGGGGAAGCAATCAGCCCCAGCATTTT.

This clone has more than one count but fewer than ten. J is TRBJ2-1 and V is TRBV7-8, with a possible D match to TRBD1 (6 bases). This CDR3 region has 15 residues. V gave up 3 bases and J gave up 3 bases, with 12 bases separating them. The germline V gene encodes CDR1 SGHVS and CDR2 FQNEAQ. The CDR3 region is CASSFLRGIYNEQFF. Here the CDR3 DNA reads TGTGCCAGCAGCTTCCTCAGGGGTATCTACAATGAGCAGTTCTTC.

This rearrangement joins TRBV13 to TRBJ2-3, with 15 bases that match TRBD2. The CDR3 is 16 amino acids. The germline CDR1 and CDR2 sequences are PRHDT and FYEKMQ (reference sequence). The V segment lost 2 bases and the J segment 7 bases; nucleotides outside the gene matches: 4. The CDR3 here is CASSLWTSGGVNTQYF. Here the CDR3 DNA reads TGTGCCAGCAGCTTATGGACTAGCGGGGGGGTAAATACGCAGTATTTT.

This clone showed up just a few times. The DNA of the CDR3 is TGTGCCAGCAGCCAGATTACAGGGTACCACGACACTGAAGCTTTCTTT. Its protein is CASSQITGYHDTEAFF. The V and J genes are TRBV14 and TRBJ1-1; TRBD1 might be the D (6 bases). Trimming removed 3 bases from V and 3 bases from J, with 17 bases in between. The CDR3 runs 16 residues. The germline V gene encodes CDR1 SGHDN and CDR2 FVKESK. Complete variable domain (other parts from reference TRBV14 and TRBJ1-1): EAGVTQFPSHSVIEKGQTVTLRCDPISGHDNLYWYRRVMGKEIKFLLHFVKESKQDESGMPNNRFLAERTGGTYSTLKVQPAELEDSGVYFCASSQITGYHDTEAFFGQGTRLTVV.

This chain connects TRBV5-4 to TRBJ2-5; 9 bases match TRBD2. V lost 4 bases to trimming and J lost 5 bases; unmatched junction nucleotides: 9. CDR1 is SGHNT and CDR2 is YYREEE in the germline V gene (reference sequence). The CDR3 consists of 15 residues. CDR3 region: CASSGGGGAEETQYF. CDR3 bases: TGTGCCAGCAGCGGGGGCGGGGGGGCGGAGGAGACCCAGTACTTC. Full variable domain (missing parts from reference TRBV5-4 and TRBJ2-5): ETGVTQSPTHLIKTRGQQVTLRCSSQSGHNTVSWYQQALGQGPQFIFQYYREEENGRGNFPPRFSGLQFPNYSSELNVNALELDDSALYLCASSGGGGAEETQYFGPGTRLLVL.

The chain links TRBV27 to TRBJ2-5; the match to TRBD2 covers 10 bases. Losses at the gene ends were 4 bases for V and 5 bases for J; bases not matched to a gene: 13. The germline gives CDR1 MNHEY, CDR2 SMNVEV (reference sequence). CDR3 length: 17 residues. The CDR3 DNA reads TGTGCCAGCAGTTCGTCGGGAGCGGGAGGGCCAGGGGAGACCCAGTACTTC. This gives the protein CASSSSGAGGPGETQYF.

This clone has only one observation. This chain joins TRBV27 and TRBJ1-4; TRBD1 matches 7 bases. From germline, CDR1 is MNHEY and CDR2 SMNVEV (reference sequence). The CDR3 consists of 16 residues. J gave up 2 bases and V 4 bases, and 7 bases lay outside the gene matches. The chain's CDR3 is CASSYRKGQTNEKLFF. In DNA form, the CDR3 reads TGTGCCAGCAGTTATAGGAAGGGACAGACTAATGAAAAACTGTTTTTT.

This chain links TRBV11-2 with TRBJ1-2; D not certain. Trimming removed 4 bases from V and 4 bases from J, with 22 bases in between. The CDR3 is 17 amino acids. CDR1 SGHAT and CDR2 FQNNGV come from the germline V gene. The CDR3: CASSSIGRALRGYGYTF. The CDR3 DNA sequence: TGTGCCAGCAGCTCGATCGGCCGCGCGCTCCGGGGCTATGGCTACACCTTC.

The CDR3: CASSFRETYEQYF. DNA for the CDR3: TGTGCCAGCAGCTTTCGCGAAACCTACGAGCAGTACTTC. The chain combines TRBV7-9 with TRBJ2-7; D remains ambiguous. The CDR3 runs to 13 residues. Trimming cost V 3 bases and J 2 bases, with 8 bases left between them. Germline V gives CDR1 SEHNR, CDR2 FQNEAQ (reference sequence).

The chain couples TRBV4-3 to TRBJ1-2; TRBD1 matches at 9 bases. From germline, CDR1 is LGHNA and CDR2 YSLEER. The junction had 3 bases not matched to a gene; V was cut back by 0 bases and J by 4 bases. The CDR3 contains 15 residues. The CDR3 coding sequence is TGCGCCAGCAGCCAAGAGGGACAGGGTCCCTATGGCTACACCTTC. It yields the protein CASSQEGQGPYGYTF.

This clone was recorded once. The chain couples TRBV5-1 to TRBJ2-5, with 9 bases matching TRBD2. This CDR3 is built from 13 residues. Germline trimming cut 0 bases from V and 9 bases from J; bases unmatched to any gene: 3. From germline, CDR1 is SGHRS and CDR2 YFSETQ. The CDR3 DNA reads TGCGCCAGCAGCTTGGAGGCTAGCGGGGCCCAGTACTTC. Translated: CASSLEASGAQYF.